The clone carrying this TCR beta chain was seen just once. The source of the sample is a study of shared clonotypes between healthy human individuals. TCRdb keeps only in-frame clones here, not all; method: immunoSEQ multiplex PCR. The sample comprises roughly 510,000 clones, 60% to 80% of which are singletons, and around an eighth rests with the top ten. Tens of millions of PBMCs were counted before genomic DNA extraction. Trimming shortened V by 8 bases and J by 4 bases, and 20 bases separated the two germline ends. Germline CDR1 is SNHLY and CDR2 is FYNNEI. The CDR3 contains 15 residues. This chain uses TRBV2 with TRBJ2-5; tentatively, D is TRBD2 (6 bases). The TCR originated in a woman between 35 and 50 years old in good health. Some clones in this sample may be carry-over from other donors' samples. Sequencing used PBMCs. The CDR3 here is CASGRDLRRGETQYF. In nucleotides, the CDR3 is TGTGCCAGCGGAAGGGACCTTAGGAGGGGAGAGACCCAGTACTTC.